This T cell receptor beta chain was observed in a study of blood T cell repertoires in COVID-19. Across the whole study: Donors in the United States, Italy and Spain gave samples during acute or convalescent COVID-19. T cells, B-cell-depleted T cells, or PBMCs supplied cDNA or gDNA.

Methods used by the authors: Quantification of nucleated cells was approximated via reference gene primer amplification. TCRdb's copy holds only in-frame clones and misses some; the assay was immunoSEQ multiplex PCR. That table supplies the V and J calls and clone size; D and trimming were determined from the DNA. The data show about 330,000 clones, about 82% seen once. Per the germline V gene, CDR1 is MDHEN and CDR2 is SYDVKM. This CDR3 contains 15 residues. Unmatched junction bases numbered 1, after V lost 2 bases and J lost 4 bases. The chain links TRBV28 to TRBJ2-1, with 11 bases lining up with TRBD2. The sample consisted of peripheral blood. This clonotype was obtained from a woman between 45 and 65 years old with acute or convalescent COVID-19. The CDR3 DNA reads as TGTGCCAGCAGTTTAGGGACTAGCGGTTACAATGAGCAGTTCTTC. Translating it yields CASSLGTSGYNEQFF.